The 23 T cell receptor beta chains presented below share a single source sample, sequenced in a study of blood T cell repertoires in COVID-19. TCRdb's copy holds only in-frame clones and misses some; the assay was immunoSEQ multiplex PCR. The top ten hold roughly 20% of the sample, which has a few hundred thousand clones, around four fifths seen once. Source material: peripheral blood. The receptors come from a woman older than 75 with active or convalescent COVID-19.

The chain links TRBV15 to TRBJ2-3; no reliable D call. Germline V CDR1 and CDR2: LNHNV, YYDKDF (reference sequence). V lost 0 bases and J 6 bases, leaving 7 bases between the germline ends. The CDR3 runs to 13 residues. For the CDR3, the DNA is TGTGCCACCAGCAGAGATCTTGAGGATACGCAGTATTTT. The encoded protein is CATSRDLEDTQYF.

The chain couples TRBV9 to TRBJ2-3; maybe TRBD1 (6 bases). The CDR3 has 16 residues. Germline V gene lookup returns CDR1 SGDLS and CDR2 YYNGEE. Trimming shortened V by 2 bases and J by 2 bases, and 15 bases separated the two germline ends. The CDR3 bases are TGTGCCAGCAGCGTGGACTTGCCAGGGGTCACAGATACGCAGTATTTT. Translated, it gives CASSVDLPGVTDTQYF.

This clone occurred a few times. V usage is TRBV28 and J usage is TRBJ1-2; 8 bases align to TRBD1. This CDR3 region has 17 residues. The V gene end was trimmed by 6 bases and the J gene end by 4 bases; junction bases not matched to a gene: 16. Germline lookup yields CDR1 MDHEN and CDR2 SYDVKM. CDR3 amino acids: CASSSSVRGRLPYGYTF. The DNA for the CDR3 is TGTGCCAGCAGCTCCTCGGTCAGGGGGCGACTCCCCTATGGCTACACCTTC.

The CDR3 DNA sequence: TGTGCCAGCAGCCCGCGACTAGCGGGGGAAGAGACCCAGTACTTC. Amino acid sequence: CASSPRLAGEETQYF. The chain combines TRBV7-9 with TRBJ2-5, with TRBD2 matching over 12 bases. J lost 3 bases, V lost 5 bases, and 4 bases had no gene match. CDR3 size: 15 residues. Germline values: CDR1 SEHNR, CDR2 FQNEAQ (reference sequence).

As DNA, the CDR3 is TGCGCCAGCAGCTTGGCTTCAGGGCCTGGAAACACCATATATTTT. Protein sequence: CASSLASGPGNTIYF. V is TRBV5-1 and J is TRBJ1-3, with a tentative D call TRBD1 (5 bases). The CDR3 sequence is 15 residues long. Germline lookup yields CDR1 SGHRS and CDR2 YFSETQ. The V and J ends lost 0 bases and 2 bases respectively, with 9 bases between them.

This clone was counted only a few times. The V gene is TRBV29-1, the J gene TRBJ2-3, with D possibly being TRBD1 (6 bases). Germline-derived CDR1 and CDR2 are SQVTM and ANQGSEA. This CDR3 spans 17 amino acids. V lost 7 bases, J lost 2 bases, and 25 bases lay in between. The chain's CDR3 is CSDIMITSDRYTDTQYF. The CDR3 nucleotides are TGCAGCGATATTATGATAACTTCGGACAGATACACAGATACGCAGTATTTT.

The chain has TRBV15 and TRBJ1-3, with D possibly TRBD1 on 6 matching bases. This CDR3 has 18 amino acids. Germline values: CDR1 LNHNV, CDR2 YYDKDF (reference sequence). V gave up 0 bases and J gave up 2 bases, with 17 bases separating them. This chain's CDR3 is CATSRDLPARGAGNTIYF. In DNA, the CDR3 is TGTGCCACCAGCAGAGATCTTCCCGCCAGGGGAGCTGGAAACACCATATATTTT. Drawing the rest from reference TRBV15 and TRBJ1-3, the complete variable domain is DAMVIQNPRYQVTQFGKPVTLSCSQTLNHNVMYWYQQKSSQAPKLLFHYYDKDFNNEADTPDNFQSRRPNTSFCFLDIRSPGLGDTAMYLCATSRDLPARGAGNTIYFGEGSWLTVV.

This clone was seen only a few times. The V and J genes are TRBV19 and TRBJ2-7, with a weak D call TRBD2 (5 bases). The CDR3 has 11 amino acids. Germline CDR1 and CDR2: LNHDA and SQIVND (reference sequence). Between the trimmed V and J ends, which lost 3 bases and 5 bases, there was a span of 5 bases. CDR3 protein: CASSMEDEQYF. CDR3 nucleotides: TGTGCCAGTAGTATGGAGGACGAGCAGTACTTC.

The chain uses TRBV14 and TRBJ2-5, with no clear D. V gave up 1 base and J gave up 2 bases, with 11 bases separating them. The CDR3 runs to 15 residues. From germline, CDR1 is SGHDN and CDR2 FVKESK. This chain's CDR3 is CASSQGRSIQETQYF. For the CDR3, the DNA is TGTGCCAGCAGCCAAGGGCGGTCGATACAAGAGACCCAGTACTTC.

The chain has TRBV5-1 and TRBJ2-1, with 7 bases fitting TRBD1. Germline V lookup: CDR1 SGHRS, CDR2 YFSETQ. J lost 5 bases, V lost 3 bases, and 5 bases had no gene match. This CDR3 comprises 14 residues. The CDR3 sequence is CASSWTGDDNEQFF. CDR3 nucleotide sequence: TGCGCCAGCAGCTGGACAGGTGACGACAATGAGCAGTTCTTC. The variable domain in full, with the rest retrieved from reference TRBV5-1 and TRBJ2-1, is KAGVTQTPRYLIKTRGQQVTLSCSPISGHRSVSWYQQTPGQGLQFLFEYFSETQRNKGNFPGRFSGRQFSNSRSEMNVSTLELGDSALYLCASSWTGDDNEQFFGPGTRLTVL.

V and J are TRBV2 and TRBJ1-1; D unclear. Germline loops: CDR1 SNHLY, CDR2 FYNNEI. This CDR3 has 13 amino acids. Deletions cut 3 bases from V and 3 bases from J, with 8 bases between. The CDR3 here is CASSEREYTEAFF. The CDR3 DNA follows: TGTGCCAGCAGTGAGAGGGAATACACTGAAGCTTTCTTT.

The chain recombines TRBV5-1 with TRBJ2-1; 10 bases map to TRBD2. The CDR3 extends over 16 amino acids. Germline V CDR1 and CDR2: SGHRS, YFSETQ. V trimming: 0 bases; J trimming: 5 bases; junction bases outside the gene matches: 5. CDR3 loop: CASSLARLAGDNEQFF. In nucleotides, the CDR3 is TGCGCCAGCAGCTTGGCACGGCTAGCGGGGGACAATGAGCAGTTCTTC.

The chain employs TRBV4-3 and TRBJ2-1; the match to TRBD2 covers 8 bases. The CDR3 runs 18 residues. Trimming cost V 0 bases and J 6 bases; bases outside gene matches: 13. Germline assignment: CDR1 LGHNA and CDR2 YSLEER. The CDR3 bases are TGCGCCAGCAGCCAAGATGCCGGAGGGAGCGGGGGTTCCAATGAGCAGTTCTTC. Protein sequence: CASSQDAGGSGGSNEQFF.

In its sample, this clone was seen a few times. The chain recombines TRBV19 with TRBJ2-2, with TRBD1 matching 8 bases. This CDR3 region has 15 residues. Losses at the gene ends were 4 bases for V and 7 bases for J; bases not matched to a gene: 8. Germline V gene sequence: CDR1 LNHDA, CDR2 SQIVND (reference sequence). The CDR3 nucleotides are TGTGCCAGTAGTACCGGGACAGGTTCGAGCGGGGAGCTGTTTTTT. Amino acids: CASSTGTGSSGELFF.

This clone was picked up a small number of times. V is TRBV7-9 and J is TRBJ2-2; TRBD2 matches at 10 bases. Germline assignment: CDR1 SEHNR and CDR2 FQNEAQ (reference sequence). V lost 5 bases to trimming and J lost 4 bases; unmatched junction nucleotides: 13. This CDR3 region has 18 residues. This chain's CDR3 is CASSQPASGGWSTGELFF. The DNA for the CDR3 is TGTGCCAGCAGCCAACCCGCTAGCGGGGGATGGAGCACCGGGGAGCTGTTTTTT.

The chain has TRBV10-3 and TRBJ2-3; 14 bases line up with TRBD2. The J segment lost 0 bases and the V segment lost 5 bases, leaving 7 bases of the junction unmatched. This CDR3 has 18 amino acids. Germline loops: CDR1 ENHRY, CDR2 SYGVKD. CDR3 sequence: CAISRTSGGPLSTDTQYF. CDR3 DNA: TGTGCCATCAGTCGGACTAGCGGGGGGCCCCTTAGCACAGATACGCAGTATTTT.

The chain uses TRBV19 and TRBJ1-1, with TRBD1 identical over 7 bases. With V trimmed by 8 bases and J by 5 bases, 8 bases remained unmatched. CDR1 is LNHDA and CDR2 is SQIVND in the germline V gene (reference sequence). This CDR3 contains 13 residues. The chain's CDR3 is CASWGDSSTEAFF. The CDR3 bases are TGTGCCAGTTGGGGGGACAGTTCGACTGAAGCTTTCTTT.

V usage is TRBV29-1 and J usage is TRBJ2-5, with D unclear. The length of the CDR3 is 12 residues. Germline loops: CDR1 SQVTM, CDR2 ANQGSEA. V was clipped by 5 bases and J by 3 bases, with 10 bases between them. For the CDR3, the DNA is TGCAGCGTTACTAAGATCGAAGAGACCCAGTACTTC. This gives the protein CSVTKIEETQYF.

The chain uses TRBV5-1 and TRBJ2-7, with D possibly being TRBD1 (6 bases). The CDR3 sequence is 13 residues long. Germline-derived CDR1 and CDR2 are SGHRS and YFSETQ. Trimming removed 6 bases from V and 5 bases from J, with 15 bases in between. As DNA, the CDR3 is TGCGCCAGCACAGAACAGGGTACGGACGAGCAGTACTTC. Residues: CASTEQGTDEQYF.

The chain couples TRBV14 to TRBJ2-2, with D possibly being TRBD2 (5 bases). Germline loops: CDR1 SGHDN, CDR2 FVKESK. The CDR3 is 17 residues long. Trimming cost V 6 bases and J 4 bases, with 21 bases left between them. The CDR3 DNA sequence: TGTGCCAGCAGTCCCCTTCCCGGTTATGGGAGCACCGGGGAGCTGTTTTTT. Translation gives CASSPLPGYGSTGELFF.

The rearrangement uses TRBV5-4 and TRBJ2-1; D gene uncertain. Trimming took 0 bases from V and 8 from J, leaving 9 bases between them. CDR3 length equals 13 residues. Germline V gene sequence: CDR1 SGHNT, CDR2 YYREEE (reference sequence). CDR3: CASSLVPGYEQFF. CDR3 nucleotides: TGTGCCAGCAGCTTGGTGCCCGGGTATGAGCAGTTCTTC. The whole variable domain, remainder taken from reference TRBV5-4 and TRBJ2-1, is ETGVTQSPTHLIKTRGQQVTLRCSSQSGHNTVSWYQQALGQGPQFIFQYYREEENGRGNFPPRFSGLQFPNYSSELNVNALELDDSALYLCASSLVPGYEQFFGPGTRLTVL.

The chain is built from TRBV19 and TRBJ2-4, with 7 bases matching TRBD1. Germline-derived CDR1 and CDR2 are LNHDA and SQIVND (reference sequence). CDR3 length equals 16 residues. The V and J ends lost 4 bases and 3 bases, in that order; junction bases with no gene match: 9. CDR3 bases: TGTGCCAGTAGTACAGACCCACAGGGGAACAAAAACATTCAGTACTTC. Amino acid sequence: CASSTDPQGNKNIQYF.

The chain uses TRBV2 and TRBJ2-3; TRBD2 matches at 7 bases. The V gene end was trimmed by 3 bases and the J gene end by 1 base; junction bases not matched to a gene: 1. Germline CDR1 and CDR2: SNHLY and FYNNEI. There are 14 residues in the CDR3. This CDR3 reads CASSDGGGTDTQYF. CDR3 DNA sequence: TGTGCCAGCAGTGATGGGGGGGGCACAGATACGCAGTATTTT.